Below, one TCR beta chain is given with its context. Its target is unknown. This sample is part of a study of shared clonotypes between healthy human individuals. Study-level findings and limits: Tissues were not sampled, only blood, and their repertoires likely differ.

Genomic DNA (from each subset) was split evenly across several immunoSEQ plates. Method: immunoSEQ multiplex PCR; TCRdb's copy keeps in-frame clones and lacks some. The repertoire holds 2 million to 3 million clones, 80% to 95% seen once, with around 0.4% in the top ten. V lost 6 bases, J lost 4 bases, and 6 bases stayed unmatched. The CDR3 spans 15 residues. The germline V gene has CDR1 MNHEY and CDR2 SMNVEV (reference sequence). The chain is built from TRBV27 and TRBJ2-6; 7 bases line up with TRBD1. The receptor was isolated from a man between 18 and 35 years old in good health. Some clones in this sample may be carry-over from other donors' samples. Sequenced input: naive CD4+ T cells from PBMCs. Sample subset: CD45RA+ positively selected. The CDR3 region is CASSIGTAGANVLTF. DNA for the CDR3: TGTGCCAGCAGCATTGGGACAGCCGGGGCCAACGTCCTGACTTTC.